The 31 T cell receptor beta chains below were found in one sample sequenced in a study of regulatory T cells in long-lasting Graves disease (dated by TCRdb to the early 2020s). Receptors were amplified or captured by multiplex PCR. This sample was sequenced with an Illumina HiSeq 4000. To build TCR beta libraries, CDR3 regions were amplified by Arm-PCR using iRepertoire HTBI primers. TCRdb reprocessed the public reads (quality trimming at Q25 with fastp, clone calling with MiXCR) and kept in-frame beta chains. A single entry per CDR3 protein holds the most common genes and DNA from its merged rows. This sample has about 540,000 distinct CDR3 sequences in its table, and roughly 12% of those were observed once. In total, the top ten clones hold approximately 9.3% of the sample. What this sample's time point label stands for: newly diagnosed GD, antithyroid drugs for less than 3 months. For both TCR sequencing and RNA sequencing, RNA was extracted from PBMCs in TRIzol.

The same data also contributed to another study, on T cells in Graves' hyperthyroidism and ophthalmopathy.

The sequencing here drew on peripheral blood mononuclear cells (PBMCs), taken at new diagnosis, from a patient treated with antithyroid drugs. The origin of the receptors is a man in his thirties or forties with Graves disease. Donor details come from another sample of the same person, matched by shared clones.

Many counts were recorded for this clonotype. The chain links TRBV20-1 to TRBJ2-3, with 9 bases aligning to TRBD2. Losses at the gene ends were 1 base for V and 3 bases for J; bases not matched to a gene: 5. The CDR3 covers 15 residues. The germline V gene encodes CDR1 DFQATT and CDR2 SNEGSKA (reference sequence). The CDR3 DNA reads TGCAGTGCTAGAGTAGCTAGCGGGGTTACAGATACGCAGTATTTT. Its protein product is CSARVASGVTDTQYF.

Many counts were recorded for this clonotype. The chain couples TRBV6-1 to TRBJ1-5, with D possibly matching TRBD1 (5 bases). CDR3 length: 15 amino acids. In germline, CDR1 is MNHNS, CDR2 SASEGT. V gave up 6 bases and J gave up 7 bases, with 19 bases separating them. The CDR3: CASRARQLQSQPQHF. The CDR3 coding sequence is TGTGCCAGCAGAGCCCGACAGCTGCAATCGCAGCCCCAGCATTTT.

For this clonotype: The junction shows a germline mismatch at one end, possibly a read error. The chain combines TRBV5-1 with TRBJ2-5; 10 nucleotides agree with TRBD2. CDR1 is SGHRS and CDR2 is YFSETQ in the germline V gene. The CDR3 runs to 15 residues. CDR3: CASSTLAGLSETQYF. The CDR3 nucleotides read TGTGCCAGCAGCACACTAGCGGGGTTATCCGAGACCCAGTACTTC.

Only a few counts were recorded for this clonotype. J is TRBJ2-7 and V is TRBV19; D is ambiguous. The V end lost 5 bases, the J end lost 2 bases, and 10 bases lay between the germline ends. The germline V gene encodes CDR1 LNHDA and CDR2 SQIVND (reference sequence). The CDR3 totals 13 residues. The CDR3 DNA reads as TGTGCCAGTAGTCCAGACCCTACCTACGAGCAGTACTTC. It encodes CASSPDPTYEQYF.

This clonotype was observed many times. This chain uses TRBV20-1 with TRBJ1-1; 7 bases match TRBD1. CDR1 and CDR2 from the germline V gene are DFQATT and SNEGSKA (reference sequence). V trimming: 5 bases; J trimming: 6 bases; junction bases outside the gene matches: 9. The CDR3 is 13 amino acids. The chain's CDR3 is CSALLQGSAEAFF. The CDR3 nucleotides read TGCAGTGCTCTACTACAGGGGTCAGCTGAAGCTTTCTTT.

This clonotype was seen only a few times. This chain joins TRBV24-1 and TRBJ2-2; D remains unclear. Germline V gene sequence: CDR1 KGHDR, CDR2 SFDVKD. The CDR3 is 13 residues long. The V end lost 5 bases, the J end lost 1 base, and 4 bases lay between the germline ends. The CDR3 is CATSGGNTGELFF. CDR3 nucleotides: TGTGCCACCAGTGGAGGGAACACCGGGGAGCTGTTTTTT.

This clonotype was picked up a small number of times. The likely explanation is a read error, given a far larger clone one base away. Here the CDR3 DNA reads TGTGCCGGCAGGATTCAGGGCCGTCCCAGTGAGCAGTTCTTC. Its translation: CAGRIQGRPSEQFF. The genes are TRBV28 and TRBJ2-5, with D possibly matching TRBD1 (5 bases). The end of the DNA is better explained by TRBJ2-1, so the J call may be wrong. CDR3 length equals 14 residues. Germline lookup yields CDR1 MDHEN and CDR2 SYDVKM.

Ten or more counts support this clonotype. The rearrangement uses TRBV13 and TRBJ2-4; D is unresolved. The V gene lost 5 bases and the J gene lost 0 bases, with 8 bases spanning the gap. Germline V lookup: CDR1 PRHDT, CDR2 FYEKMQ (reference sequence). The CDR3 length is 14 residues. The CDR3 nucleotides read TGTGCCAGCAGCCCTGTCAGAGCCAAAAACATTCAGTACTTC. Translating it yields CASSPVRAKNIQYF.

V usage is TRBV7-6 and J usage is TRBJ2-1; D gene unclear. CDR1 is SGHVS and CDR2 is FNYEAQ in the germline V gene. The CDR3 length is 13 residues. Trimming removed 3 bases from V and 10 bases from J, with 13 bases in between. The CDR3, as DNA: TGTGCCAGCAGCTTCGACTCCTTGGGGGAGCAGTTCTTC. Translated: CASSFDSLGEQFF. The full variable domain, in which reference TRBV7-6 and TRBJ2-1 provide the parts outside the CDR3, is GAGVSQSPRYKVTKRGQDVALRCDPISGHVSLYWYRQALGQGPEFLTYFNYEAQQDKSGLPNDRFSAERPEGSISTLTIQRTEQRDSAMYRCASSFDSLGEQFFGPGTRLTVL.

At least ten counts were recorded for this clonotype. The rearrangement links TRBV6-2 or TRBV6-3 to TRBJ2-1, with D perhaps being TRBD1 or TRBD2 (5 bases each). The CDR3 is 15 residues long. Trimming removed 5 bases at V and 5 bases at J, with 16 bases between. Germline-derived CDR1 and CDR2 are MNHEY and SVGEGT. The CDR3 sequence is CASSEPGRGNNEQFF. For the CDR3, the DNA is TGTGCCAGCAGTGAACCGGGACGTGGGAACAATGAGCAGTTCTTC.

At least ten counts were recorded for this clonotype. The chain uses TRBV2 and TRBJ2-7; D is possibly TRBD1 or TRBD2 (5 bases each). This CDR3 contains 13 residues. The V gene lost 8 bases and the J gene lost 3 bases, with 14 bases spanning the gap. Germline assignment: CDR1 SNHLY and CDR2 FYNNEI. CDR3 amino acids: CASGPGTGYEQYF. CDR3 in DNA: TGTGCCAGCGGTCCAGGGACCGGCTACGAGCAGTACTTC.

This clonotype was seen many times. V and J are TRBV20-1 and TRBJ2-1, with D unclear. With 6 bases removed from V and 4 bases from J, the gap between germline ends came to 10 bases. CDR1 DFQATT and CDR2 SNEGSKA come from the germline V gene (reference sequence). This CDR3 is built from 12 residues. CDR3: CSATRVYNEQFF. The CDR3 region has the DNA TGCAGTGCGACGCGAGTTTACAATGAGCAGTTCTTC.

This clonotype occurred many times. The chain is built from TRBV28 and TRBJ2-1; D is perhaps TRBD1 (5 bases). Germline CDR1 and CDR2: MDHEN and SYDVKM. There are 14 residues in the CDR3. V dropped 6 bases and J dropped 10 bases, with 19 bases sitting between them. CDR3 loop: CASSSYWGNSEQFF. The DNA for the CDR3 is TGTGCCAGCAGCTCCTACTGGGGCAATAGCGAGCAGTTCTTC.

This clonotype was seen a handful of times. The J gene is TRBJ2-1, the V gene TRBV24-1; either TRBD1 or TRBD2 may fit D (7 bases each). V was trimmed by 3 bases and J by 7 bases, leaving 15 bases between them. CDR1 KGHDR and CDR2 SFDVKD come from the germline V gene. This CDR3 has 15 residues. The CDR3 here is CATSDPGGGGNEQFF. DNA for the CDR3: TGTGCCACCAGTGATCCAGGGGGGGGCGGGAATGAGCAGTTCTTC.

The chain couples TRBV10-3 to TRBJ1-5; D gene uncertain. Trimming shortened V by 3 bases and J by 1 base, and 7 bases separated the two germline ends. CDR3 size: 14 residues. Per the germline V gene, CDR1 is ENHRY and CDR2 is SYGVKD. The CDR3 protein is CAISESRSNQPQHF. The CDR3 DNA is TGTGCCATCAGTGAATCGAGGAGCAATCAGCCCCAGCATTTT.

The chain has TRBV5-1 and TRBJ2-7, with a possible D match to TRBD1 (5 bases). The germline CDR1 and CDR2 sequences are SGHRS and YFSETQ. Trimming stripped 3 bases from V and 5 bases from J, with 9 bases between. The CDR3 is 12 residues long. CDR3 nucleotide sequence: TGCGCCAGCAGCTCCAGGGTAGACGAGCAGTACTTC. This codes for CASSSRVDEQYF.

The table lists this clonotype with a few counts. The V call is TRBV27, the J call TRBJ1-4, with a possible D match to TRBD1 (6 bases). V was clipped by 3 bases and J by 7 bases, with 12 bases between them. The CDR3 sequence is 14 residues long. The germline CDR1 and CDR2 sequences are MNHEY and SMNVEV (reference sequence). Here the CDR3 DNA reads TGTGCCAGCAGTTTCTCCGGACAGCTTGAAAAACTGTTTTTT. Translated: CASSFSGQLEKLFF.

This rearrangement joins TRBV2 to TRBJ2-1; D is perhaps TRBD1 or TRBD2 (6 bases each). The J call may be incorrect, as the DNA end agrees better with TRBJ2-5. Germline CDR1 is SNHLY and CDR2 is FYNNEI. This CDR3 is built from 13 residues. CDR3 loop: CASGRGRWETQYF. The DNA of the CDR3 is TGTGCCAGCGGAAGGGGGAGGTGGGAGACCCAGTACTTC.

Ten or more counts support this clonotype. The gene calls are TRBV27 and TRBJ2-5; D gene unclear. The CDR3 spans 13 residues. The V and J ends lost 11 bases and 0 bases respectively, with 13 bases between them. CDR1 MNHEY and CDR2 SMNVEV come from the germline V gene (reference sequence). The chain's CDR3 is CAAAPGYQETQYF. The DNA for the CDR3 is TGTGCCGCGGCCCCCGGGTACCAAGAGACCCAGTACTTC.

This clonotype was found many times. The chain joins TRBV12-3 or TRBV12-4 to TRBJ2-1; D might be TRBD1 (5 bases). CDR3 length equals 13 residues. The germline V and J ends were trimmed by 8 bases and 4 bases, with 12 bases remaining between them. CDR3 sequence: CASGARLYNEQFF. CDR3 coding DNA: TGTGCCAGCGGGGCTCGGTTGTACAATGAGCAGTTCTTC.

The V and J genes are TRBV30 and TRBJ2-5; D ambiguous. This CDR3 is built from 13 residues. Germline V gives CDR1 GTSNPN, CDR2 SVGIG (reference sequence). V lost 4 bases, J lost 0 bases, and 9 bases lay in between. As DNA, the CDR3 is TGTGCCTGGAACGACGGGTACCAAGAGACCCAGTACTTC. Translation gives CAWNDGYQETQYF.

This clonotype was detected many times. The J gene is TRBJ2-1, the V gene TRBV12-3 or TRBV12-4; D is perhaps TRBD1 or TRBD2 (6 bases each). The J call could be wrong; TRBJ2-5 is a better fit for the DNA end. The CDR3 has 13 amino acids. CDR3 sequence reads: CASSFGGLETQYF. CDR3 in DNA: TGTGCCAGCAGTTTTGGGGGGCTGGAGACCCAGTACTTC.

This clonotype has a count of ten or more. The CDR3 coding sequence is TGTGCCATCGCCCTCCGTTTAGGCTCCTACGAGCAGTACTTC. Translation: CAIALRLGSYEQYF. The V call is TRBV6-1, the J call TRBJ2-7; D gene unclear. Germline CDR1 is MNHNS and CDR2 is SASEGT. The CDR3 sequence is 14 residues long. V was trimmed by 10 bases and J by 0 bases, leaving 16 bases between them.

In its sample, this clonotype was seen a few times. Compared with germline, one end of the junction differs, possibly owing to a read error. The chain carries TRBV29-1 and TRBJ2-3; D may match TRBD1 or TRBD2 (5 bases each). CDR3 length equals 15 residues. CDR1 and CDR2 from the germline V gene are SQVTM and ANQGSEA. Here the CDR3 DNA reads TGCAGCACTACCGGGGCGCACTCTCGCACAGATACGCAGTGTTTT. Protein: CSTTGAHSRTDTQCF.

This clonotype was found many times. The chain carries TRBV5-1 and TRBJ2-1, with D unresolved. V was clipped by 5 bases and J by 5 bases, with 8 bases between them. The CDR3 runs 12 residues. Germline CDR1 is SGHRS and CDR2 is YFSETQ. The CDR3 DNA sequence: TGCGCCAGCAGTTCGGACGACAATGAGCAGTTCTTC. It specifies CASSSDDNEQFF.

This clonotype was seen a few times. This sequence joins TRBV5-5 and TRBJ2-5; 8 positions match TRBD2. The CDR3 is 16 residues long. Looked up from germline, CDR1 is SGHKS and CDR2 is YYEKEE (reference sequence). After removal of 4 bases from V and 3 bases from J, the junction contained 11 bases not matched to a gene. The CDR3: CASSPSGTRAKETQYF. The CDR3 DNA sequence: TGTGCCAGCAGCCCATCCGGGACTAGGGCTAAAGAGACCCAGTACTTC.

This chain connects TRBV4-1 to TRBJ2-3; D perhaps matches TRBD2 (6 bases). Between the trimmed V and J ends, which lost 6 bases and 1 base, there was a span of 17 bases. The V gene's germline CDR1 is MGHRA and CDR2 YSYEKL. CDR3 length: 16 amino acids. This chain's CDR3 is CASRRRREVGTDTQYF. Here the CDR3 DNA reads TGCGCCAGCAGGCGACGGCGGGAAGTGGGCACAGATACGCAGTATTTT.

This clonotype was picked up many times. Here the CDR3 reads CASSWDRGSNQPQHF. For the CDR3, the DNA is TGTGCCAGCAGTTGGGACAGGGGTAGCAATCAGCCCCAGCATTTT. J is TRBJ1-5 and V is TRBV6-2 or TRBV6-3, with TRBD1 matching over 10 bases. The CDR3 totals 15 residues. Germline V gene sequence: CDR1 MNHEY, CDR2 SVGEGT. V was pared by 4 bases and J by 0 bases, with 0 bases of the junction left unmatched.

This clonotype was recorded once. The V gene is TRBV18, the J gene TRBJ1-5, with a weak D call TRBD1 (6 bases). Trimming removed 4 bases at V and 1 base at J, with 14 bases between. The CDR3 runs 16 residues. The germline gives CDR1 KGHSH, CDR2 LQKENI. The CDR3 loop is CASSRVGAGSNQPQHF. The CDR3 nucleotides are TGTGCCAGCTCACGGGTGGGGGCCGGGAGCAATCAGCCCCAGCATTTT. Full variable domain (rest looked up from reference TRBV18 and TRBJ1-5): NAGVMQNPRHLVRRRGQEARLRCSPMKGHSHVYWYRQLPEEGLKFMVYLQKENIIDESGMPKERFSAEFPKEGPSILRIQQVVRGDSAAYFCASSRVGAGSNQPQHFGDGTRLSIL.

This chain links TRBV7-8 with TRBJ2-2; possible D gene TRBD2, 5 bases. Germline V gene sequence: CDR1 SGHVS, CDR2 FQNEAQ. This CDR3 comprises 16 residues. Between the trimmed V and J ends, which lost 1 base and 3 bases, there was a span of 12 bases. CDR3 nucleotides: TGTGCCAGCAGCTTAGTTACGGGGTCATACACCGGGGAGCTGTTTTTT. It encodes CASSLVTGSYTGELFF.

The J gene is TRBJ2-3, the V gene TRBV25-1, with no clear D. V was pared by 3 bases and J by 5 bases, with 15 bases between. The CDR3 is made up of 15 amino acids. Per the germline V gene, CDR1 is MGHDK and CDR2 is SYGVNS. CDR3 DNA sequence: TGTGCCAGCAGTGATCCTAGGGAAGTAGGAGATACGCAGTATTTT. Its translation is CASSDPREVGDTQYF.